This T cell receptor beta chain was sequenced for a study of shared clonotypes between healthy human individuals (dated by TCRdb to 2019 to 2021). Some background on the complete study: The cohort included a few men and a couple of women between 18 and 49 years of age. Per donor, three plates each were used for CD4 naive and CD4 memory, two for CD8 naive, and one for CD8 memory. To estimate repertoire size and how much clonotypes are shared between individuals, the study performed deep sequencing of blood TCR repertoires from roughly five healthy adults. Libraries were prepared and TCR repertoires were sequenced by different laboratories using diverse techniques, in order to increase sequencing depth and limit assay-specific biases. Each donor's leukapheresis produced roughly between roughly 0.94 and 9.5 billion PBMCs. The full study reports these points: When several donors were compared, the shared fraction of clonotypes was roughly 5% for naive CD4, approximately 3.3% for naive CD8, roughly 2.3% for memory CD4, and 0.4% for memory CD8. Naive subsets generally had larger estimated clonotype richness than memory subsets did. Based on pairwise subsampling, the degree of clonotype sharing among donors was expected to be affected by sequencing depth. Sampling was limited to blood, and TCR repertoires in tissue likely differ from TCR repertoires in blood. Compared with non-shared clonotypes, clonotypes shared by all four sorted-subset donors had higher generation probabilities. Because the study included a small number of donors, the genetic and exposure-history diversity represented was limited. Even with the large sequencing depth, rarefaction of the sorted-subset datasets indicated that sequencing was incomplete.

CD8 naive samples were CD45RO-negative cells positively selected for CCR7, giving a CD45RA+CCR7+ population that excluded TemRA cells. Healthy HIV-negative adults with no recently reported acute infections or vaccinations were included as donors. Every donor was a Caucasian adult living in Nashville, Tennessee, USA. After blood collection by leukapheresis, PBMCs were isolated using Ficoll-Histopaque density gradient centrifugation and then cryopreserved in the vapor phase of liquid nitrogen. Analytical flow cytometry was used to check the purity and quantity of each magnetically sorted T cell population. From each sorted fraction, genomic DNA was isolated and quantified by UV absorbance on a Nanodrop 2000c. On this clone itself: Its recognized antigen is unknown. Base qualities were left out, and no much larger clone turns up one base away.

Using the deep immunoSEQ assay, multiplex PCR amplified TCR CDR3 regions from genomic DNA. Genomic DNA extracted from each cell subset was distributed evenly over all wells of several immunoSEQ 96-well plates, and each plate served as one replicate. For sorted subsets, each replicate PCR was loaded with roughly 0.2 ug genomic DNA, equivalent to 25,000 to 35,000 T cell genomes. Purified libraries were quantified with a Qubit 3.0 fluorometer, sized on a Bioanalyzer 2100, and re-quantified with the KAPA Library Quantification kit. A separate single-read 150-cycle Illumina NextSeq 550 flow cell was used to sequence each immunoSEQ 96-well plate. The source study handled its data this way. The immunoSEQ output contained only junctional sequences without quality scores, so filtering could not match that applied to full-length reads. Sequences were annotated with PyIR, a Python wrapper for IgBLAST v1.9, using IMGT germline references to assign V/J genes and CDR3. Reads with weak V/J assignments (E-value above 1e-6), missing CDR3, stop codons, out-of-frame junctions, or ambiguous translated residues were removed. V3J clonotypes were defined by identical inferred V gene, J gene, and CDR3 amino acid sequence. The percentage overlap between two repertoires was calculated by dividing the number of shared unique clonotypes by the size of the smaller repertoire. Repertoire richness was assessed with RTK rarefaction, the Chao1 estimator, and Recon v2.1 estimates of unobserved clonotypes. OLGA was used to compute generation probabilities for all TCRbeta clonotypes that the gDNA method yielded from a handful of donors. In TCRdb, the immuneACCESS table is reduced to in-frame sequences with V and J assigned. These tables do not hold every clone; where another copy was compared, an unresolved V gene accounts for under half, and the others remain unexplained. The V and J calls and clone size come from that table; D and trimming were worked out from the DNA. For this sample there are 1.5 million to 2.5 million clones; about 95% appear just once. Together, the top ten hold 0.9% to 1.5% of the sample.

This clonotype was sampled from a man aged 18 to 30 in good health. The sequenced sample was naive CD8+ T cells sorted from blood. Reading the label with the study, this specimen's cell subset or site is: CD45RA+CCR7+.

The encoded CDR3 is CSVRQPISYEQYF. The nucleotide sequence is TGCAGCGTTCGACAGCCGATCTCCTACGAGCAGTACTTC. The chain links TRBV29-1 with TRBJ2-7; tentative D gene TRBD1, with 5 bases matching. V loses 5 bases, J loses 0 bases, and the germline ends lie 11 bases apart. CDR1 and CDR2, looked up from the germline V gene, are SQVTM and ANQGSEA. The CDR3 holds 13 amino acids from the cysteine to the phenylalanine. Only the CDR3 portion is preserved as DNA: 39 bases, with reading frame beginning at the first base.